This T cell receptor beta chain was identified in a study of T cells after posttransplantation cyclophosphamide (TCRdb year 2016). As for the study more broadly: Using TRB sequencing, the study followed how the T cell repertoire rebuilt after myeloablative bone marrow transplantation with posttransplantation cyclophosphamide given as GVHD prophylaxis. Public TRB sequences were searched against a database of over 3,500 sequences associated with responses to pathogens, tumor antigens, self-antigens and alloantigens. Because TRA and TRB clonality were tightly correlated in roughly 10 samples, subsequent TCR analyses were focused on TRB only. Blood from all 35 or so PTCy patients who had 1-year posttransplant specimens underwent TRB sequencing. Samples from around 37 PTCy-treated patients, along with samples from approximately 15 of their related bone marrow donors, underwent antigen receptor sequencing. TRB sequencing was also done on up to 3 additional blood samples from 2 to 5.2 years after transplant in 3 patients, and on pretransplant blood from 4 patients.

V lost 0 bases and J lost 6 bases, and the count of bases not matched to a germline gene is 10. CDR3 length: 18 amino acids, cysteine to phenylalanine. Of the read, only the CDR3 DNA is kept; its 54 bases are in frame from base 1. The CDR1 and CDR2 encoded by the germline V gene are SGHRS and YFSETQ. Paper-wide results and their limitations: The TRB repertoires of T cells infiltrating skin or GI tract showed only limited overlap with the TRB repertoires of T cells in blood. Donor-recipient similarity was low at 1-2 months but increased during the first year, and donor CD8+ memory clones often dominated later blood repertoires. Across about 49 patients, TRB clonality was highly associated with recipient CMV seropositivity and CMV reactivation, and PTCy diversity was similar to diversity in CNI/methotrexate controls.

TRB sequencing used genomic DNA with the immunoSEQ assay at survey resolution or the hsTCRB kit. In the source study's methods: Initial read processing used immunoSEQ software, and repertoire analyses used the LymphoSeq R package. For each TRB dataset, clonality was calculated as 1 minus normalized Shannon entropy, and the Gini coefficient was computed as well. Phenotypes of unsorted samples were inferred by mapping TRB sequences from sorted subsets of the recipient or donor onto unsorted samples of the same recipient. As stored in TCRdb, this immuneACCESS dataset retains in-frame rearrangements with V and J assigned. A fraction of the clones does not appear; measured against another copy, unresolved V genes explain less than half of the discrepancy, and the remainder lacks a known reason. V, J and clone size were drawn from that table, and D and trimming were deduced from the DNA. Recorded for this sample are about 200 clones; over 80% of them occurred a single time. The leading ten clones occupy 7.1% of the sample.

In this sample, this clone turned up a few times. Its target antigen remains unknown. Per-nucleotide qualities are absent, and no much larger clonotype sits a single base away. The TCR originated in a man aged 50-59 years. This chain joins TRBV5-1 to TRBJ2-2; 11 nucleotides in the junction match TRBD2. The sample taken for sequencing was gut tissue. The DNA is TGCGCCAGCAGCTTGGAGGGATTGACTAGCGGGATGGCCGGGGAGCTGTTTTTT. This sequence encodes CASSLEGLTSGMAGELFF.